The entry that follows covers one T cell receptor beta chain sequence. The junction and the germline gene differ at one end; a read error may be behind it. This CDR3 is 15 amino acids long. As processed by the authors: By means of reference gene primer amplification, nucleated cell counts were estimated. The protocol was immunoSEQ multiplex PCR, while the TCRdb copy is restricted to in-frame clones and leaves out a portion. V and J calls and clone size are as listed in that table; D and trimming were resolved from the DNA. This repertoire shows around 200,000 clones, 80% to 90% found once; its top ten account for roughly 9.4%. The source of the sample is a study of blood T cell repertoires in COVID-19. Across the whole study: Sites across the United States, Italy and Spain contributed samples from acute and convalescent COVID-19. PBMCs, B-cell-depleted T cells, or T cells provided the cDNA or gDNA that made up the material.

The specimen was peripheral blood. The clonotype was recovered from a man in his forties or fifties with active or convalescent COVID-19. The J gene is TRBJ1-3, the V gene TRBV23-1, with TRBD1 matching over 7 bases. TRBV23-1 is given ORF status, its function remaining uncertain. Here the CDR3 DNA reads TGCGCCAGCACTCAAACAGGGGCCTTTGGAAACACCATATATTTT. Its translation: CASTQTGAFGNTIYF.